This T cell receptor beta chain appears in the sequencing data of a study of blood T cell repertoires in COVID-19 (dated by TCRdb to 2018 to 2020). About the full investigation: Samples covering the acute and convalescent phases of COVID-19 were provided by collaborators in the United States, Italy and Spain. The prospective study material was composed of cDNA or gDNA derived from T cells, B-cell-depleted T cells, or PBMCs. Subjects who had been exposed to COVID-19, were actively infected with it, or had recovered from it provided the deeply sampled blood TCRbeta repertoires that made up the dataset. The repertoires were released in a freely available public database meant as a resource for research on the immune response to SARS-CoV-2. Samples were obtained from the ongoing ImmuneRACE study (first 160 participants) and from some 1,200 subjects provided by 6 global collaborators. The sample metadata nearly always contained a de-identified subject ID, COVID-19 status, age in years and sex. Where available, HLA class I and class II types were taken from metadata supplied by the sample provider and were not determined by assay-based typing. The study at large found these results: The amount of clinical and demographic metadata varied by source and participant and was provided uncurated.

Reading from cysteine to phenylalanine, the CDR3 counts 12 amino acids. Only the CDR3 DNA stays, 36 bases, in frame from base 1. V and J lose 5 bases and 10 bases, and a span of 9 bases separates them. The germline V gene encodes CDR1 MDHEN and CDR2 SYDVKM. TCRbeta CDR3 regions were amplified from genomic DNA using the immunoSEQ Assay, a bias-controlled multiplex PCR. The study's own analysis went as follows. The number of nucleated cells in each sample was estimated by amplification of reference gene primers within the assay. To quantify the absolute abundance of each unique TCRbeta CDR3 rearrangement, sequence reads were collapsed and filtered. For each sample, productive Simpson clonality was calculated by taking the square root of Simpson's diversity index across productive rearrangements. This immuneACCESS table, as held by TCRdb, lists in-frame sequences with V and J called but not all clones. Of the missing ones, under half trace to an unresolved V gene in checked studies; the others have no known cause. That table supplies the V and J calls and clone size; D and trimming were determined from the DNA. The sample records fewer than 250,000 clones, under 80% of which are singletons. The top ten constitute around 12% of the sample.

Concerning this clone: Its cognate antigen has yet to be identified. It has no much larger one-base neighbor in the sample; base qualities were not kept.

Collaborating institutions collected whole blood in K2EDTA tubes following their own protocols. Collaborator samples were shipped for TCRbeta analysis as frozen whole blood, isolated PBMCs, or DNA extracted from either sample type. The TCR sequence derives from a woman in her 50s with acute or convalescent COVID-19. Specimen: peripheral blood. The chain is assembled from TRBV28 and TRBJ1-6; the D gene is perhaps TRBD1, on 6 matching bases. The CDR3 region has the sequence CASSSGGSPLHF. The base sequence is TGTGCCAGCAGTAGTGGGGGCTCACCCCTCCACTTT.